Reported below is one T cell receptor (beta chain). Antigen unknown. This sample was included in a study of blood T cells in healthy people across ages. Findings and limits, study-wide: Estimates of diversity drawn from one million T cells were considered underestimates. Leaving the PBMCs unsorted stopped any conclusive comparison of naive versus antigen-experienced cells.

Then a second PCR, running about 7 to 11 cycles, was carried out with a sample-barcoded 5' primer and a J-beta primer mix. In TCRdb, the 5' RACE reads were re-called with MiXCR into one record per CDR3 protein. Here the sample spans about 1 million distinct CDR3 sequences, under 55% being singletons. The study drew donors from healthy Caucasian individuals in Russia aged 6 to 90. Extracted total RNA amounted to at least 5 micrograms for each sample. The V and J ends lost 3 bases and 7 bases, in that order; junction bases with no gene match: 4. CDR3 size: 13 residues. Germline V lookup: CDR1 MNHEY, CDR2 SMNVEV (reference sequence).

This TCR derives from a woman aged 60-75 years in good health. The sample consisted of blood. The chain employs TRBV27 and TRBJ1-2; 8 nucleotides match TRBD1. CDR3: CASSFGRGLGYTF. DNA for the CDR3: TGTGCCAGCAGTTTCGGCAGGGGGCTTGGCTACACCTTC.